The entry that follows covers one T cell receptor beta chain sequence. Its binding antigen is unknown. Per-base quality was not reported, and no clone a single base away is much larger than it. The trial excluded patients who had a history of autoimmune disease or who were on systemic immunosuppression. Peripheral blood for TCR sequencing was drawn from every dose cohort at baseline, at cycle 4 day 1 and at cycle 7 day 1. Samples came from an open-label, multicenter, first-in-human phase I dose-escalation trial of ivuxolimab. Adults with locally advanced or metastatic melanoma, renal cell carcinoma, hepatocellular carcinoma or head and neck squamous cell carcinoma were enrolled in the trial. Before TCR sequencing, CD4+ T cells and CD8+ T cells from peripheral blood were sorted into separate populations. Genomic DNA was extracted from sorted cells for sequencing of the TCRbeta CDR3 region. TCRbeta CDR3 regions were sequenced using the immunoSEQ Assay. TCRdb limited this immuneACCESS table to in-frame rearrangements with V and J called. A share of clones is missing; checked studies link under half to unresolved V genes, and the rest is unexplained. Counted in this sample were about 55,000 clones; 86% of them appeared once. The top ten clones comprise over 9.5% of the sample.

The data belong to a study of OX40 agonist ivuxolimab in advanced cancers. A note on the overall study: Ivuxolimab, which targeted the costimulatory receptor OX40 (CD134), was an agonistic, fully human IgG2 monoclonal antibody. Intravenous ivuxolimab was administered to patients every 2 weeks at six dose levels: 0.01, 0.1, 0.3, 1.5, 3 and 10 mg/kg. Of the 50 or so patients in dose escalation, some 19 had hepatocellular carcinoma, roughly 15 had melanoma, 9 had renal cell carcinoma and 9 had head and neck cancer. A male proportion of around 83% and a mean age of approximately 58 years, ranging from about 23 to 90, were recorded for the dose-escalation cohort. Patients were allowed to have had prior anti-PD-1, anti-PD-L1 or anti-CTLA-4 therapy, and approximately 40% of the dose-escalation patients had been treated with checkpoint inhibitors. Partial responses occurred in three dose-escalation patients, of whom one had hepatocellular carcinoma and two had cutaneous melanoma. The point of sequencing TCRbeta in the periphery was to test whether ivuxolimab changed TCR sequence diversity and drove clonal T-cell expansion. The paper describes the monotherapy dose-escalation part (N of about 52 patients) of the phase I trial of ivuxolimab.

The research as a whole found: Low levels of normalized T-cell clonal expansion were also seen in some patients who did not respond. Clonal expansion of both CD4+ and CD8+ blood T cells was observed from baseline to week 6 at doses 0.1 to 3.0 mg/kg. Antigen specificity was not determined for the clonally expanded peripheral T cells. After ivuxolimab, more expanded clones were found on average in CD8+ T cells than in CD4+ T cells. In the 0.1-3.0 mg/kg groups, partial responders had among the lowest normalized peripheral clonal expansion, particularly in CD8+ T cells.

The CDR3, cysteine through phenylalanine, is 11 amino acids long. The CDR3 DNA has 33 bases and is translated from base 1. V gives up 4 bases and J gives up 2 bases, and the segment between their germline ends measures 4 bases. Via the germline V gene (reference sequence), CDR1 is SGHKS and CDR2 YYEKEE. This specimen was CD4+ or CD8+ T cells sorted from blood, taken in a trial of the OX40 agonist ivuxolimab. The clonotype comes from an adult with an advanced solid tumor such as melanoma, head and neck, liver or kidney cancer. The chain links TRBV5-5 with TRBJ2-7, with the D gene too uncertain to name. CDR3 sequence: CASSPAYEQYF. The sequenced DNA is TGTGCCAGCAGCCCCGCCTACGAGCAGTACTTC.